One and the same sample provided the 14 T cell receptor beta chains below, sequenced in a study of T cell changes during pregnancy in multiple sclerosis. The repertoire was sequenced with immunoSEQ multiplex PCR; TCRdb's copy has only in-frame clones and lacks some. The sample holds tens of thousands of clones, about 91% seen once. The sample in question was peripheral blood, obtained before pregnancy. All receptors come from a female donor with multiple sclerosis, enrolled in a pregnancy study.

This clone was detected only once. V gene TRBV5-1 combines with J gene TRBJ2-1; 8 positions agree with TRBD2. The CDR3 extends over 14 amino acids. Germline assignment: CDR1 SGHRS and CDR2 YFSETQ. The junction had 6 bases not matched to a gene; V was cut back by 2 bases and J by 8 bases. Here the CDR3 reads CASSFQAGAYEQFF. The CDR3 DNA reads TGCGCCAGCAGCTTCCAAGCGGGAGCGTATGAGCAGTTCTTC. The whole variable domain, filled in from reference TRBV5-1 and TRBJ2-1, reads KAGVTQTPRYLIKTRGQQVTLSCSPISGHRSVSWYQQTPGQGLQFLFEYFSETQRNKGNFPGRFSGRQFSNSRSEMNVSTLELGDSALYLCASSFQAGAYEQFFGPGTRLTVL.

CDR3 protein: CASSLPRGRSSYEQYF. CDR3 nucleotide sequence: TGTGCCAGCAGCTTACCCCGAGGGAGGAGCTCCTACGAGCAGTACTTC. The chain carries TRBV7-8 and TRBJ2-7, with D maybe TRBD2 (6 bases). V lost 2 bases, J lost 0 bases, and 14 bases lay in between. Per the germline V gene, CDR1 is SGHVS and CDR2 is FQNEAQ. The CDR3 sequence is 16 residues long.

The chain employs TRBV7-9 and TRBJ2-3, with no clear D. CDR1 and CDR2 (germline): SEHNR, FQNEAQ (reference sequence). The V end lost 4 bases, the J end lost 8 bases, and 4 bases lay between the germline ends. The CDR3 consists of 10 residues. For the CDR3, the DNA is TGTGCCAGCAGCTCCTCTACGCAGTATTTT. Translation gives CASSSSTQYF.

This chain connects TRBV7-2 to TRBJ2-2; possible D gene TRBD1, 6 bases. From germline, CDR1 is SGHTA and CDR2 FQGNSA. V was cut by 2 bases and J by 10 bases, with 17 bases left in between. This CDR3 has 15 residues. CDR3 bases: TGTGCCAGCAGCTTAAGGGGACATTCCTCCGAGGAGCTGTTTTTT. It encodes CASSLRGHSSEELFF. Full variable domain (remainder filled in from reference TRBV7-2 and TRBJ2-2): GAGVSQSPSNKVTEKGKDVELRCDPISGHTALYWYRQSLGQGLEFLIYFQGNSAPDKSGLPSDRFSAERTGGSVSTLTIQRTQQEDSAVYLCASSLRGHSSEELFFGEGSRLTVL.

This rearrangement joins TRBV7-5 to TRBJ2-3; TRBD2 is the table's D call, not checked against the DNA. TRBV7-5 is a recognized pseudogene. This CDR3 is 19 amino acids long. CDR3 region: CVRSSAQKGARVYTDTQYF. The CDR3 DNA follows: TGTGTCAGAAGCTCTGCACAGAAGGGAGCGCGTGTCTATACAGATACGCAGTATTTT.

This clone was counted once. J is TRBJ2-1 and V is TRBV4-1; 8 bases map to TRBD2. V trimming: 1 base; J trimming: 2 bases; junction bases outside the gene matches: 4. Germline loops: CDR1 MGHRA, CDR2 YSYEKL. There are 16 residues in the CDR3. The CDR3 bases are TGCGCCAGCAGCCAAGTAGCGGGATCCACCTACAATGAGCAGTTCTTC. Translation gives CASSQVAGSTYNEQFF.

This chain uses TRBV13 with TRBJ1-1; 9 bases align to TRBD1. The trim removed 3 bases at V and 0 bases at J, leaving 5 bases unmatched. The CDR3 is 16 amino acids. Germline CDR1 and CDR2: PRHDT and FYEKMQ (reference sequence). The DNA of the CDR3 is TGTGCCAGCAGCTTGGGACAGGGAGGGATGAACACTGAAGCTTTCTTT. As protein: CASSLGQGGMNTEAFF.

J is TRBJ2-7 and V is TRBV19; 7 positions agree with TRBD1. The CDR3 is 14 residues long. Germline V gene lookup returns CDR1 LNHDA and CDR2 SQIVND (reference sequence). The ends lost 5 bases at V and 2 bases at J; junction bases unmatched: 6. CDR3 residues: CASSARDRTYEQYF. The CDR3 DNA is TGTGCCAGTAGTGCCCGGGACAGAACCTACGAGCAGTACTTC. Filled out from reference TRBV19 and TRBJ2-7, the complete variable domain reads DGGITQSPKYLFRKEGQNVTLSCEQNLNHDAMYWYRQDPGQGLRLIYYSQIVNDFQKGDIAEGYSVSREKKESFPLTVTSAQKNPTAFYLCASSARDRTYEQYFGPGTRLTVT.

This sequence joins TRBV6-1 and TRBJ2-4; weak D call: TRBD2 (6 bases). Between the trimmed V and J ends, which lost 2 bases and 0 bases, there was a span of 20 bases. Germline V gene lookup returns CDR1 MNHNS and CDR2 SASEGT. The CDR3 is made up of 19 amino acids. The CDR3: CASSEMEGLGKLAKNIQYF. The CDR3 DNA is TGTGCCAGCAGTGAAATGGAGGGCTTGGGGAAATTAGCCAAAAACATTCAGTACTTC.

V and J are TRBV28 and TRBJ1-3; no definite D call. Trimming cost V 3 bases and J 0 bases, with 9 bases left between them. The CDR3 is made up of 15 amino acids. Per germline, CDR1 MDHEN and CDR2 SYDVKM. CDR3 residues: CASSFNFGSGNTIYF. The CDR3 coding sequence is TGTGCCAGCAGTTTCAACTTTGGCTCTGGAAACACCATATATTTT.

This chain links TRBV27 with TRBJ2-2, with TRBD2 matching 9 bases. CDR1 is MNHEY and CDR2 is SMNVEV in the germline V gene (reference sequence). J was trimmed by 8 bases and V by 2 bases; bases with no gene match: 9. CDR3 length: 16 residues. In nucleotides, the CDR3 is TGTGCCAGCAGTTTAGCGGGAGGGTCCCTCCCTGGGGAGCTGTTTTTT. It is translated as CASSLAGGSLPGELFF.

The chain is built from TRBV11-2 and TRBJ1-6; D is uncertain. Germline assignment: CDR1 SGHAT and CDR2 FQNNGV. The CDR3 extends over 16 amino acids. Trimming removed 1 base from V and 4 bases from J, with 11 bases in between. The CDR3 sequence: CASSLGRRRYNSPLHF. The CDR3, as DNA: TGTGCCAGCAGCTTAGGCCGACGGCGGTATAATTCACCCCTCCACTTT.

V usage is TRBV5-1 and J usage is TRBJ1-4; D call uncertain. Germline CDR1 is SGHRS and CDR2 is YFSETQ. Trimming cost V 7 bases and J 4 bases, with 11 bases left between them. The CDR3 extends over 13 amino acids. The CDR3 reads CASSPRGNEKLFF. CDR3 bases: TGCGCCAGCTCCCCCCGGGGTAATGAAAAACTGTTTTTT.

The chain carries TRBV21-1 and TRBJ2-7; TRBD2, the table's D call, lacks a check against the DNA. TRBV21-1 is labeled a pseudogene. The CDR3 length is 16 residues. This CDR3 reads CASSNGTSGKSHEQYF. DNA of the CDR3: TGTGCCAGCAGCAACGGGACTAGCGGGAAGTCCCACGAGCAGTACTTC.